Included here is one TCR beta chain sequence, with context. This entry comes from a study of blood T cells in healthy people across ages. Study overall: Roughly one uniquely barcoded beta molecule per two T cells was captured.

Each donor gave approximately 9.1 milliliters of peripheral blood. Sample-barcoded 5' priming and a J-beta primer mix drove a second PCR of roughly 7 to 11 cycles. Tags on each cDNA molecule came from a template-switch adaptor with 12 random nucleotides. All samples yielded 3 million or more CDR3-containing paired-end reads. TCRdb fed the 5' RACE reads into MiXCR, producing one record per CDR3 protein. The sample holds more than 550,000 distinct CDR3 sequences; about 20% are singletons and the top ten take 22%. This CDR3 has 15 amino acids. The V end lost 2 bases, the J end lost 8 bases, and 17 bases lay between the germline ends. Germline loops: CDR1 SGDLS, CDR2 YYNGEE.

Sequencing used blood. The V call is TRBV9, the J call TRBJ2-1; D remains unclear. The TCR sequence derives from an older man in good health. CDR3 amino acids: CASSVNLALVDEQFF. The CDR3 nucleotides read TGTGCCAGCAGCGTCAACTTGGCCCTCGTTGATGAGCAGTTCTTC.